Listed below are T cell receptor beta chains from one sample, sequenced in a study of blood T cell repertoires in COVID-19. TCRdb's copy holds only in-frame clones and misses some; the assay was immunoSEQ multiplex PCR. The sample holds under 300,000 clones, over 65% seen once. Specimen: peripheral blood. These TCRs come from a man aged 60 to 69 who had recovered from COVID-19. CDR3s include the opening cysteine and the closing phenylalanine or tryptophan. D genes are given only for firm matches. Size values are once, few and many counts, or a class for expanded clones, and some rows have none.

CDR3nt	CDR3aa	abundance	d_gene	v_gene	j_gene
TGCGCCAGCAGCGTCTCCGGGGAGCTGTTTTTT	CASSVSGELFF	once	-	TRBV5-1	TRBJ2-2
TGTGCCAGTAGTCGGGGACAGGGAGGAGGCAGCAATCAGCCCCAGCATTTT	CASSRGQGGGSNQPQHF	-	TRBD1	TRBV19	TRBJ1-5
TGTGCCAGCAGCTTCCGACTAGCGGGGGGGCCCGGGGAGCTGTTTTTT	CASSFRLAGGPGELFF	-	TRBD2	TRBV7-6	TRBJ2-2
TGTGCCAGCAGCTTTGCCGGGGGTTTCGGGGAGCTGTTTTTT	CASSFAGGFGELFF	-	-	TRBV5-6	TRBJ2-2
TGTGCCAGCAGCGCCACGGACAGGGCGGGCACTGAAGCTTTCTTT	CASSATDRAGTEAFF	few	TRBD1	TRBV6-5	TRBJ1-1
TGTGCCAGCACCTTCGAGCGGGAGGAGGGCGAGCAGTACTTC	CASTFEREEGEQYF	-	TRBD2	TRBV2	TRBJ2-7
TGTGCCAGCAGCCAAGACACCGGGGGGGCCTCCAATGAGCAGTTCTTC	CASSQDTGGASNEQFF	-	TRBD2	TRBV4-2	TRBJ2-1
TGTGCCAGCAGTTACCCGGACTGGGAAAATCAGCCCCAGCATTTT	CASSYPDWENQPQHF	-	-	TRBV27	TRBJ1-5
TGTGCCAGCAGAGGGAGTGGAACCGGGGAGCTGTTTTTT	CASRGSGTGELFF	-	-	TRBV5-4	TRBJ2-2
TGTGCCAGTAGCCCAAGACAGGGCAGTGGCTACACCTTC	CASSPRQGSGYTF	-	TRBD1	TRBV19	TRBJ1-2
TGTGCCAGCAGAACCCAGACAGGGGCGAACACTGAAGCTTTCTTT	CASRTQTGANTEAFF	-	TRBD1	TRBV6-6	TRBJ1-1
TGTGCCAGCAGTTTTGTCGGGGTCTACAATGAGCAGTTCTTC	CASSFVGVYNEQFF	-	-	TRBV27	TRBJ2-1
TGTGCCAGCAGCACCCAGACAGGGTTGGGCTCACCCCTCCACTTT	CASSTQTGLGSPLHF	-	TRBD1	TRBV7-8	TRBJ1-6
TGTGCCAGTGAATCGGGGGGAAGCGGCAATCAGCCCCAGCATTTT	CASESGGSGNQPQHF	-	-	TRBV19	TRBJ1-5
TGTGCCAGCAGCCAGGCGAGCGGGGTAGAGACCCAGTACTTC	CASSQASGVETQYF	-	TRBD2	TRBV5-4	TRBJ2-5
TGTGCCAGCGAGAGCTTTATAGCCAAAAACATTCAGTACTTC	CASESFIAKNIQYF	-	-	TRBV7-9	TRBJ2-4
TGCGCCAGCAGCTTGGGGCAGAGGACAGGGGGTGAAAAACTGTTTTTT	CASSLGQRTGGEKLFF	few	TRBD1	TRBV5-1	TRBJ1-4
TGTGCCAGCAGTTACTTAGTGAACACTGAAGCTTTCTTT	CASSYLVNTEAFF	-	-	TRBV6-6	TRBJ1-1
TGTGCCAGCAGCCAAGCCCAAGGGGGCGAGCAGTACTTC	CASSQAQGGEQYF	-	-	TRBV12-3/TRBV12-4	TRBJ2-7
TGTGCCAGTCGACCGGGACTAGCGGGAGTGGAGCTGTTTTTT	CASRPGLAGVELFF	-	TRBD2	TRBV3-1/TRBV3-2	TRBJ2-2